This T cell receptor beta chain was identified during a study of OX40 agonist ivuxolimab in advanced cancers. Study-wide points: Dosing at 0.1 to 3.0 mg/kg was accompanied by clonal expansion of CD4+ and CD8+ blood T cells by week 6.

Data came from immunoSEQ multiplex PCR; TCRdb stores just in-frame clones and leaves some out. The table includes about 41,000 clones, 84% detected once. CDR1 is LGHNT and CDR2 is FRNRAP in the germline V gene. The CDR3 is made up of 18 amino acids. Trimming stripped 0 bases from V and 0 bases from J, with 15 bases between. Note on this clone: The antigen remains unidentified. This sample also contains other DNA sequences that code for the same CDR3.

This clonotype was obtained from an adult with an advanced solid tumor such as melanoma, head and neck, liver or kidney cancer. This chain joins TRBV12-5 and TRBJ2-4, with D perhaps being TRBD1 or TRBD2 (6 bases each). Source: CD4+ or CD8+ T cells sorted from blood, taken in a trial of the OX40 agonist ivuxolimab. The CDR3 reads CASGLVGGRGVAKNIQYF. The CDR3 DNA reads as TGTGCTAGTGGTTTGGTAGGGGGAAGGGGGGTAGCCAAAAACATTCAGTACTTC.